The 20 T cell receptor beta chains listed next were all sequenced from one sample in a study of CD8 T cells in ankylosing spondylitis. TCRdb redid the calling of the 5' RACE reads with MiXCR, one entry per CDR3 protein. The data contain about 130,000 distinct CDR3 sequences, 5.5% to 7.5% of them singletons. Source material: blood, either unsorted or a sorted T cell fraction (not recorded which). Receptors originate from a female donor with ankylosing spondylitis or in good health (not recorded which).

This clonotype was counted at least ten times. The CDR3 region has the DNA TGCAGTGCTAGGGGAGGGGGCTGGGGTTCACCCCTCCACTTT. The encoded protein is CSARGGGWGSPLHF. This chain links TRBV20-1 with TRBJ1-6; 7 bases are a match to TRBD1. V lost 3 bases to trimming and J lost 9 bases; unmatched junction nucleotides: 8. CDR1 DFQATT and CDR2 SNEGSKA come from the germline V gene (reference sequence). The CDR3 is 14 amino acids.

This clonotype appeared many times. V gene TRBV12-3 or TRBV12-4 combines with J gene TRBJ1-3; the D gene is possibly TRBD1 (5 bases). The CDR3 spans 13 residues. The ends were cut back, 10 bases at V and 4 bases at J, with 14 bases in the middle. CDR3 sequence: CATKRGAGNTIYF. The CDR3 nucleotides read TGTGCCACCAAGAGGGGTGCGGGAAACACCATATATTTT.

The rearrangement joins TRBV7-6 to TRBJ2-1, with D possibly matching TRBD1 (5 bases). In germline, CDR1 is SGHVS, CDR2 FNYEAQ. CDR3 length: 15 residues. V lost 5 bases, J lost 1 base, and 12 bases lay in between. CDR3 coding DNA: TGTGCCAGCAGCCCACAGGCAGGTTCCTACAATGAGCAGTTCTTC. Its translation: CASSPQAGSYNEQFF. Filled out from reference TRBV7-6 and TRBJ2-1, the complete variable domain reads GAGVSQSPRYKVTKRGQDVALRCDPISGHVSLYWYRQALGQGPEFLTYFNYEAQQDKSGLPNDRFSAERPEGSISTLTIQRTEQRDSAMYRCASSPQAGSYNEQFFGPGTRLTVL.

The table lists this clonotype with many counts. CDR3 in DNA: TGTGCCAGCAGCCAAGCAAGGGGGGGCGAGCAGTACTTC. Protein product: CASSQARGGEQYF. This chain uses TRBV14 with TRBJ2-7, with D perhaps matching TRBD2 (7 bases). In germline, CDR1 is SGHDN, CDR2 FVKESK. Trimming took 1 base from V and 6 from J, leaving 10 bases between them. The CDR3 length is 13 residues.

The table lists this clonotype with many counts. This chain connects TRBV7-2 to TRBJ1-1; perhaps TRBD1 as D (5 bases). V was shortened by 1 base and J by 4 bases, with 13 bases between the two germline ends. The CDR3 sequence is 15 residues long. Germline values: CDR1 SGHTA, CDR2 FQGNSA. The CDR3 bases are TGTGCCAGCAGCTTAGGGGCCCAGGGAACCACTGAAGCTTTCTTT. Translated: CASSLGAQGTTEAFF.

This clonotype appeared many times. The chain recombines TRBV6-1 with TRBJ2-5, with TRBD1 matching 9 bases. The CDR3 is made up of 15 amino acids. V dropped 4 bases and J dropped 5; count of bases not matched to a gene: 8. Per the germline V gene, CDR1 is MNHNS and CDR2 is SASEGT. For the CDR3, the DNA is TGTGCCAGCAGTGCGTTACAGGGGGCGCGGGAGACCCAGTACTTC. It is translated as CASSALQGARETQYF.

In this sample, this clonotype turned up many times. The CDR3 bases are TGCAGTGCTAGCCCACCACTCAGCACAGATACGCAGTATTTT. It yields the protein CSASPPLSTDTQYF. The V gene is TRBV20-1, the J gene TRBJ2-3; D not resolved. Germline CDR1 DFQATT, CDR2 SNEGSKA (reference sequence). This CDR3 is built from 14 residues. Trimming pared 3 bases from V and 0 bases from J, leaving 10 bases between.

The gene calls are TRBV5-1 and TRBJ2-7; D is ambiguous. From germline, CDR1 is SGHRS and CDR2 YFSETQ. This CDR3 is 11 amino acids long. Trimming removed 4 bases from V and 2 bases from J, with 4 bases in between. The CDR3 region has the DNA TGCGCCAGCAGCGATACCTACGAGCAGTACTTC. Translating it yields CASSDTYEQYF.

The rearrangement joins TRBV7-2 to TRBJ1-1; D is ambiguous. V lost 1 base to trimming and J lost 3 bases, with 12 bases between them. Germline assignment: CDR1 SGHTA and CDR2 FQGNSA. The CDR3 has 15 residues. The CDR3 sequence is CASSLVRYGDTEAFF. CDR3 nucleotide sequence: TGTGCCAGCAGCTTAGTCCGGTACGGCGACACTGAAGCTTTCTTT.

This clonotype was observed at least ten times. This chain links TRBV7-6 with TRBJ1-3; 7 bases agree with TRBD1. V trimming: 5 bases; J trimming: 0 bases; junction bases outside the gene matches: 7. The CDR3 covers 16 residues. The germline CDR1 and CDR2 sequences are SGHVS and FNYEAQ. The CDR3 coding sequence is TGTGCCAGCAGCACTCGACAGGGCATCTCTGGAAACACCATATATTTT. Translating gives CASSTRQGISGNTIYF.

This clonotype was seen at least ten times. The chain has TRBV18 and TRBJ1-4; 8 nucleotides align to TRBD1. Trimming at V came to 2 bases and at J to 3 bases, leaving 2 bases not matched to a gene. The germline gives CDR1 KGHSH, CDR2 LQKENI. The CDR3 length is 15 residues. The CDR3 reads CASSPKTGANEKLFF. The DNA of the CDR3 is TGTGCCAGCTCACCAAAGACAGGGGCTAATGAAAAACTGTTTTTT.

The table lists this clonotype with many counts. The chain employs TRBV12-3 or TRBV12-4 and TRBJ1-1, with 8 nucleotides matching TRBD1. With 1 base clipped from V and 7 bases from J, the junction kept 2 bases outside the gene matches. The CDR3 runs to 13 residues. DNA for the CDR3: TGTGCCAGCAGTTTAGGACAGGGGTATGAAGCTTTCTTT. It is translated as CASSLGQGYEAFF.

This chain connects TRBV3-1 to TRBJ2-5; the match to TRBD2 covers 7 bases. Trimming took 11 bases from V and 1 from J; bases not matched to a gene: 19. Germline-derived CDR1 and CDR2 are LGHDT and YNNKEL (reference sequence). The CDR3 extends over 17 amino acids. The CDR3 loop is CACCQDLGGGTQETQYF. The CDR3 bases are TGTGCCTGCTGCCAAGATTTGGGCGGGGGAACCCAAGAGACCCAGTACTTC.

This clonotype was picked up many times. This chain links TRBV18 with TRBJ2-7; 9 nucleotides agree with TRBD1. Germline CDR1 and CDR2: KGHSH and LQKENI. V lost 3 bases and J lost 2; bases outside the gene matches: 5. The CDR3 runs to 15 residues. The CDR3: CASSPGTGITYEQYF. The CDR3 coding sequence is TGTGCCAGCTCACCTGGGACAGGGATTACCTACGAGCAGTACTTC.

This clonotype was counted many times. CDR3 loop: CASSQDGQASGANVLTF. CDR3 in DNA: TGTGCCAGCAGCCAAGACGGGCAGGCCTCTGGGGCCAACGTCCTGACTTTC. V usage is TRBV4-2 and J usage is TRBJ2-6; D is undetermined. Trimming took 0 bases from V and 0 from J, leaving 9 bases between them. The V gene's germline CDR1 is LGHNA and CDR2 YNFKEQ. This CDR3 has 17 amino acids.

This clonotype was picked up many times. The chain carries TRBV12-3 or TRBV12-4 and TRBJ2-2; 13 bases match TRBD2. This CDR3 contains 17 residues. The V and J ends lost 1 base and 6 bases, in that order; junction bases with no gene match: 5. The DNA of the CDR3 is TGTGCCAGCAGTTTAGGGACGGGACTAGCGGGATCCGGGGAGCTGTTTTTT. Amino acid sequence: CASSLGTGLAGSGELFF.

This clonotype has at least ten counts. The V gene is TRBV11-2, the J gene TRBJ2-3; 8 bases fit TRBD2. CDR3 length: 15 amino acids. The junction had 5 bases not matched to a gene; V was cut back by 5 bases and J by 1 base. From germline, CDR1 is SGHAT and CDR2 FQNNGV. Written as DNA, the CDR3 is TGTGCCAGCAGCGCCACACTAGCGGGCACAGATACGCAGTATTTT. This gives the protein CASSATLAGTDTQYF.

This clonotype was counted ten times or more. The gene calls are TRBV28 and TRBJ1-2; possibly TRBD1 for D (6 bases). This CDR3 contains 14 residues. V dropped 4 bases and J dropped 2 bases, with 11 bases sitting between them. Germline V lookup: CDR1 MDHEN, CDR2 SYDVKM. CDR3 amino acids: CASSSGQLNYGYTF. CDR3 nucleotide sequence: TGTGCCAGCAGTTCAGGACAGCTAAACTATGGCTACACCTTC.

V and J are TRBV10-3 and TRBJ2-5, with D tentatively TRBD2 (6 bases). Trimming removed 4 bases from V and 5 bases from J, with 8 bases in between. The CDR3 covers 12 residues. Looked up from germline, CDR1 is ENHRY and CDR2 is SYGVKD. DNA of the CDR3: TGTGCCATCAGTGCGGGGGAGGAGACCCAGTACTTC. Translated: CAISAGEETQYF.

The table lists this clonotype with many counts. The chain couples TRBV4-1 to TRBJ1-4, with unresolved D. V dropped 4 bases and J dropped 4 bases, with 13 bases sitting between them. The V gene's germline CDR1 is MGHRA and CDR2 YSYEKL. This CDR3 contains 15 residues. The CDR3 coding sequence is TGCGCCAGCAGCCGGGCCGCAGCTGATAATGAAAAACTGTTTTTT. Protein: CASSRAAADNEKLFF.